This is a list of T cell receptor beta chains from one sample in a study of T cell responses to AZD1222 COVID-19 vaccine. Produced via immunoSEQ multiplex PCR; TCRdb's table is partial and in-frame only. The repertoire consists of 95,000 to 150,000 clones, with about nine tenths occurring once and the leading ten covering nearly 4.5%. The material sequenced was peripheral blood, taken on day 0 of AZD1222 vaccination. These receptors were taken from an adult in good health. Each CDR3 is given with its conserved first and last residue. A D gene is named only where the DNA matches it firmly. Size tells how often a clone was seen (once, few, many) or the class of an expanded clone, and some rows leave it out.

TRBV5-5,once,NA,TRBJ2-5,TGTGCCAGCAGCTCCCAGGGGCTGGAGACCCAGTACTTC,CASSSQGLETQYF
TRBV7-9,NA,NA,TRBJ2-1,TGTGCCAGCAGCTCGGGCTCCTACAATGAGCAGTTCTTC,CASSSGSYNEQFF
TRBV5-5,NA,TRBD1,TRBJ1-5,TGTGCCAGCAGCTTGAATGCAGGGGGGAATCAGCCCCAGCATTTT,CASSLNAGGNQPQHF
TRBV9,NA,TRBD2,TRBJ2-1,TGTGCCAGCAGCGTAGCTCGGCTAGCGGGAAATGAGCAGTTCTTC,CASSVARLAGNEQFF
TRBV4-1,few,NA,TRBJ1-2,TGCGCCAGCAGCCAAATAGGCCGGGCCTATGGCTACACCTTC,CASSQIGRAYGYTF
TRBV18,NA,TRBD2,TRBJ2-3,TGTGCCAGCTCACTCATGACTAGCCCAGATACGCAGTATTTT,CASSLMTSPDTQYF
TRBV7-8,NA,TRBD2,TRBJ2-2,TGTGCCAGCAGCTTAGGCGGGGGGGCCACCGGGGAGCTGTTTTTT,CASSLGGGATGELFF
TRBV2,NA,NA,TRBJ1-4,TGTGCCAGCAGTGAAGTCTATTCCGGGCTGTTTTTT,CASSEVYSGLFF
TRBV20-1,NA,NA,TRBJ2-7,TGCAGTGCCCCCTCAGGTTACGAGCAGTACTTC,CSAPSGYEQYF
TRBV7-9,NA,TRBD1,TRBJ1-2,TGTGCCAGCAGCTACGGGACAGTATTGGGGCGATATGGCTACACCTTC,CASSYGTVLGRYGYTF
TRBV6-1,NA,NA,TRBJ1-5,TGTGCCAGCAGTGCTAACCGGGCAGGGGGCAATCAGCCCCAGCATTTT,CASSANRAGGNQPQHF
TRBV19,few,NA,TRBJ1-3,TGTGCCAGTAACCCAGGAGGTAGCTCTGGAAACACCATATATTTT,CASNPGGSSGNTIYF
TRBV6-7,NA,TRBD1,TRBJ2-1,TGTGCCAGCAGTTACTCGTCGGCTAGCTCAGGGGGTGAGCAGTTCTTC,CASSYSSASSGGEQFF
TRBV7-8,NA,TRBD1,TRBJ1-2,TGTGCCAGCAGTTTACCCGGGACAGGGGGCTATGGCTACACCTTC,CASSLPGTGGYGYTF
TRBV7-9,NA,TRBD1,TRBJ1-5,TGTGCCAGCAGCCCACAGGGGAATCAGCCCCAGCATTTT,CASSPQGNQPQHF
TRBV11-3,NA,NA,TRBJ1-1,TGTGCCAGCAGCTTATTGCAGGGGACTGAAGCTTTCTTT,CASSLLQGTEAFF
TRBV19,once,TRBD2,TRBJ2-5,TGTGCCAGTAGTATGGGGGTCGGGGGGGCCCAAGAGACCCAGTACTTC,CASSMGVGGAQETQYF
TRBV20-1,NA,NA,TRBJ1-1,TGCAGTGCTAGTTTCACATGGAACACTGAAGCTTTCTTT,CSASFTWNTEAFF
TRBV11-2,NA,NA,TRBJ2-7,TGTGCCAGCAGCCTCCAAGGGATCGAGCAGTACTTC,CASSLQGIEQYF
TRBV7-9,NA,NA,TRBJ1-2,TGTGCCAGCAGCTTAGCGGCAGGGCTGGGGGGCTACACCTTC,CASSLAAGLGGYTF
TRBV28,NA,TRBD1,TRBJ1-4,TGTGCCAGCAGCCCAGGGGGCTCCCTTAATGAAAAACTGTTTTTT,CASSPGGSLNEKLFF
TRBV14,NA,NA,TRBJ2-3,TGTGCCAGCAGCCAAGAATGGGGGGCAGATACGCAGTATTTT,CASSQEWGADTQYF
TRBV6-5,NA,TRBD2,TRBJ2-7,TGTGCCAGCAGTTATACTAGCGGGAGGGCCTACGAGCAGTACTTC,CASSYTSGRAYEQYF
TRBV9,NA,TRBD1,TRBJ2-1,TGTGCCAGCAGCGAGACAGGGTCGGCCTACAATGAGCAGTTCTTC,CASSETGSAYNEQFF
TRBV29-1,NA,NA,TRBJ2-1,TGCAGCGTTGCTTCGACTAGCAATGAGCAGTTCTTC,CSVASTSNEQFF
TRBV4-1,NA,NA,TRBJ1-6,TGCGCCAGCAGCCAAGTCGGAGGGTGGAATTCACCCCTCCACTTT,CASSQVGGWNSPLHF
TRBV7-9,NA,TRBD1,TRBJ1-5,TGTGCCAGCAGCTGGGGGACAGGCAATCAGCCCCAGCATTTT,CASSWGTGNQPQHF
TRBV10-3,NA,NA,TRBJ2-3,TGTGCCATCAGTGAGTCGTCCCTGAGCACAGATACGCAGTATTTT,CAISESSLSTDTQYF
TRBV6-1,NA,NA,TRBJ1-6,TGTGCCAGCAGTGATCTTGGCCGTACTGATAATTCACCCCTCCACTTT,CASSDLGRTDNSPLHF
TRBV19,NA,NA,TRBJ1-5,TGTGCCAGTAGTATCGGGAATCAGCCCCAGCATTTT,CASSIGNQPQHF
TRBV7-8,NA,NA,TRBJ1-4,TGTGCCAGCAGCCCTTCGTCCTCAACTAATGAAAAACTGTTTTTT,CASSPSSSTNEKLFF
TRBV2,NA,TRBD2,TRBJ2-1,TGTGCCAGCATCGAAGGTAGCGGGGGGGCCCCTACCTACAATGAGCAGTTCTTC,CASIEGSGGAPTYNEQFF
TRBV10-3,NA,TRBD2,TRBJ2-1,TGTGCCATCAGTACCACCGGGACTAGCGGGAGGGCCTCCTACAATGAGCAGTTCTTC,CAISTTGTSGRASYNEQFF
TRBV5-1,NA,TRBD1,TRBJ1-3,TGCGCCAGCAGCGTACAGGGGGACGGAAACACCATATATTTT,CASSVQGDGNTIYF
TRBV5-1,NA,NA,TRBJ2-7,TGCGCCAGCAGCTCCAACCCGGCTGGGGGGCGAGGCGAGCAGTACTTC,CASSSNPAGGRGEQYF
TRBV4-2,NA,TRBD1,TRBJ1-2,TGTGCCAGCAGCCAAACCGGGACAGGGGGCTGGGGTGGCTACACCTTC,CASSQTGTGGWGGYTF
TRBV6-1,NA,NA,TRBJ1-4,TGTGCCAGCAGTGAAGCTCTTGGCACCACGAGCGAAAAACTGTTTTTT,CASSEALGTTSEKLFF
TRBV19,NA,NA,TRBJ1-5,TGTGCCAGTACTCCGCCAGGGTACAATCAGCCCCAGCATTTT,CASTPPGYNQPQHF
TRBV27,NA,NA,TRBJ1-4,TGTGCCAGCACCCCGCTCGGGGCGGGTGAAAAACTGTTTTTT,CASTPLGAGEKLFF
TRBV29-1,once,NA,TRBJ1-1,TGCAGCGTTAAGGATTGGAACACTGAAGCTTTCTTT,CSVKDWNTEAFF
TRBV11-3,NA,NA,TRBJ2-1,TGTGCCAGCAGGCAGCAGGGGGGGGATGAGCAGTTCTTC,CASRQQGGDEQFF
TRBV6-5,NA,TRBD2,TRBJ2-1,TGTGCCAGCAGCCCCATCGGCGGGGGGTACAATGAGCAGTTCTTC,CASSPIGGGYNEQFF
TRBV12-3/TRBV12-4,NA,NA,TRBJ1-1,TGTGCCAGCCTGAGGGGGGGGAGCACTGAAGCTTTCTTT,CASLRGGSTEAFF
TRBV19,NA,TRBD1,TRBJ1-5,TGTGCCGCATCCGGGACAGGGGGAAGGGATAGCAATCAGCCCCAGCATTTT,CAASGTGGRDSNQPQHF
TRBV6-5,NA,TRBD1,TRBJ2-7,TGTGCCAGCAGGGCCGGGACAGGGGCTGACGAGCAGTACTTC,CASRAGTGADEQYF
TRBV19,once,TRBD2,TRBJ2-1,TGTGCCAGTAGCCCGGGACTAGCGGGGGAGACAACCTACAATGAGCAGTTCTTC,CASSPGLAGETTYNEQFF
TRBV9,NA,TRBD2,TRBJ2-3,TGTGCCAGCAGCGTAGTAGCGGGAGGGTCAGATACGCAGTATTTT,CASSVVAGGSDTQYF
TRBV2,NA,TRBD1,TRBJ1-2,TGTGCCAGCAGAGCAGGGGGCCTCAGCTACACCTTC,CASRAGGLSYTF
TRBV11-2,NA,NA,TRBJ1-1,TGTGCCAGCAGCTTAACACAGAACACTGAAGCTTTCTTT,CASSLTQNTEAFF
TRBV30,once,NA,TRBJ1-2,TGTGCCTGGAGTAAGGGATTCCTTTCGGGCTATGGCTACACCTTC,CAWSKGFLSGYGYTF
TRBV6-4,once,NA,TRBJ1-1,TGTGCCAGCAGTGAAGGAGAGGCGGGGCACTCTACAAACACTGAAGCTTTCTTT,CASSEGEAGHSTNTEAFF
TRBV18,NA,NA,TRBJ2-3,TGTGCCAGCTCACCACCGGGTTTAATCGGTCCAGATACGCAGTATTTT,CASSPPGLIGPDTQYF
TRBV7-9,NA,NA,TRBJ1-4,TGTGCCAGCAGCCCATCCTTCTCACTATATAATGAAAAACTGTTTTTT,CASSPSFSLYNEKLFF
TRBV29-1,NA,NA,TRBJ1-1,TGCAGCGTTGACAGGGATTACGGAGCTTTCTTT,CSVDRDYGAFF
TRBV2,NA,TRBD1,TRBJ1-3,TGTGCCAGCAGAGAGACAGGGGTTCCTGGAAACACCATATATTTT,CASRETGVPGNTIYF